Listed here are 10 T cell receptor beta chains from one sample, sequenced in a study of cytomegalovirus exposure and HLA in healthy donors. Produced via immunoSEQ multiplex PCR; TCRdb's table is partial and in-frame only. The table includes 100,000 or so clones, around 86% detected once. Sequencing used PBMCs. These receptor sequences come from a woman aged 18 to 35 in good health and CMV-seropositive.

The V gene is TRBV28, the J gene TRBJ1-5; TRBD1 agrees at 7 bases. CDR3 size: 14 residues. CDR1 is MDHEN and CDR2 is SYDVKM in the germline V gene. J lost 6 bases, V lost 5 bases, and 7 bases had no gene match. In DNA form, the CDR3 reads TGTGCCAGCAGTATCACAGGGGTGGGTCAGCCCCAGCATTTT. Translated: CASSITGVGQPQHF. The full variable domain, in which reference TRBV28 and TRBJ1-5 provide the parts outside the CDR3, is DVKVTQSSRYLVKRTGEKVFLECVQDMDHENMFWYRQDPGLGLRLIYFSYDVKMKEKGDIPEGYSVSREKKERFSLILESASTNQTSMYLCASSITGVGQPQHFGDGTRLSIL.

The chain uses TRBV28 and TRBJ2-7; D perhaps matches TRBD2 (7 bases). V lost 5 bases, J lost 2 bases, and 13 bases lay in between. CDR1 MDHEN and CDR2 SYDVKM come from the germline V gene. CDR3 length equals 14 residues. DNA for the CDR3: TGTGCCAGCAGTCCTGTGGGGGGGCCCTACGAGCAGTACTTC. Amino acids: CASSPVGGPYEQYF.

This clone was detected once. The V gene is TRBV11-3, the J gene TRBJ1-1; no clear D gene. Trimming took off 1 base at V and 1 base at J, with 4 bases between the two ends. The CDR3 sequence is 13 residues long. The germline V gene has CDR1 SGHNT and CDR2 YENEEA. CDR3 sequence reads: CASSLAGNTEAFF. CDR3 in DNA: TGTGCCAGCAGCTTAGCAGGGAACACTGAAGCTTTCTTT.

The V call is TRBV5-1, the J call TRBJ2-7; D is perhaps TRBD2 (6 bases). The V and J ends lost 0 bases and 1 base respectively, with 23 bases between them. CDR3 length equals 19 residues. Germline CDR1 SGHRS, CDR2 YFSETQ. The CDR3 DNA sequence: TGCGCCAGCAGCTTGGTGGCTAGGAGGGCACTAGCCAATTCCTACGAGCAGTACTTC. Residues: CASSLVARRALANSYEQYF.

Here the CDR3 reads CASSQEDRNQPQHF. In DNA form, the CDR3 reads TGCGCCAGCAGCCAAGAGGACAGGAATCAGCCCCAGCATTTT. This sequence joins TRBV4-1 and TRBJ1-5; 7 nucleotides agree with TRBD1. The V and J ends lost 0 bases and 4 bases, in that order; junction bases with no gene match: 0. The CDR3 has 14 residues. Per germline, CDR1 MGHRA and CDR2 YSYEKL.

J is TRBJ2-1 and V is TRBV10-1, with a weak D call TRBD2 (6 bases). This CDR3 spans 14 amino acids. The ends were cut back, 5 bases at V and 3 bases at J, with 11 bases in the middle. Germline lookup yields CDR1 WNHNN and CDR2 SYGVQD (reference sequence). The chain's CDR3 is CASSLPGVYNEQFF. The CDR3 region has the DNA TGCGCCAGCAGTCTGCCGGGAGTCTACAATGAGCAGTTCTTC.

The chain recombines TRBV5-1 with TRBJ2-1; weak D call: TRBD2 (5 bases). Germline CDR1 is SGHRS and CDR2 is YFSETQ. The CDR3 is made up of 9 amino acids. CDR3 nucleotides: TGCGCTGCCCGGGGTGAGCAGTTCTTC. This codes for CAARGEQFF.

This clone was observed a single time. The chain combines TRBV7-3 with TRBJ2-7; possibly TRBD1 for D (6 bases). This CDR3 contains 15 residues. Looked up from germline, CDR1 is SGHTA and CDR2 is FQGTGA. V lost 1 base and J lost 3, with 13 bases in between. The CDR3 DNA is TGTGCCAGCAGCTTAAGCGTCGGACAGAGCTACGAGCAGTACTTC. Its protein is CASSLSVGQSYEQYF.

V is TRBV9 and J is TRBJ1-2; 7 bases match TRBD1. The CDR3 runs 13 residues. Germline V gives CDR1 SGDLS, CDR2 YYNGEE. V was pared by 5 bases and J by 4 bases, with 5 bases of the junction left unmatched. The CDR3 region has the DNA TGTGCCAGCAGAGCAACAGGGGTCTATGGCTACACCTTC. It codes for CASRATGVYGYTF.

This clone has only one observation. CDR3 in amino acids: CASSLGQGATGELFF. In DNA, the CDR3 is TGTGCCAGCAGCTTGGGACAGGGGGCTACCGGGGAGCTGTTTTTT. The V and J genes are TRBV5-8 and TRBJ2-2; 10 nucleotides match TRBD1. The CDR3 spans 15 residues. Germline CDR1 SGHTS, CDR2 YDEGEE. With V trimmed by 0 bases and J by 5 bases, 1 base remained unmatched. The entire variable domain, with the rest obtained from reference TRBV5-8 and TRBJ2-2, is as follows: EAGVTQSPTHLIKTRGQQATLRCSPISGHTSVYWYQQALGLGLQFLLWYDEGEERNRGNFPPRFSGRQFPNYSSELNVNALELEDSALYLCASSLGQGATGELFFGEGSRLTVL.